This entry is about one TCR beta chain. Its target is not known. Noted time point: peripheral blood 6 weeks after treatment start. Locally advanced or metastatic urothelial carcinoma was diagnosed in the patients. The V gene lost 5 bases and the J gene lost 6 bases, with 8 bases spanning the gap. The CDR3 extends over 12 amino acids. Germline V CDR1 and CDR2: SEHNR, FQNEAQ (reference sequence). The data belong to a study of PD-L1 blockade in urothelial cancer. Overall study: Atezolizumab (1,200 mg intravenously every 3 weeks) began around 2014 for patients. Blood samples had a median of approximately 140,000 T cells, approximately 83,000 unique TCRs, and clonality 0.07 to 0.08. Regarding the study as a whole: Survival was better when pretreatment blood TCR clonality fell below the median.

The table came from immunoSEQ multiplex PCR; TCRdb's copy has only in-frame clones and leaves some out. The data show about 66,000 clones, with 85% to 90% seen just once and approximately 11% held by the top ten. The J gene is TRBJ2-1, the V gene TRBV7-9; the D gene is possibly TRBD2 (5 bases). The clonotype was recovered from a man aged 55 to 70 with urothelial cancer. This sample comprised PBMCs, obtained around atezolizumab (anti-PD-L1) treatment. The CDR3 sequence: CASSRAGNEQFF. CDR3 DNA sequence: TGTGCCAGCAGCAGGGCGGGCAATGAGCAGTTCTTC.